This T cell receptor beta chain was captured in a study of cytomegalovirus exposure and HLA in healthy donors. For the study at large: There were some 81 million unique TCRs (from HLA-typed donors) in an early data release. Regarding the study as a whole: HLA allele associations emerged for roughly 16,000 TCR beta sequences in a later analysis, at 0.05 false discovery rate.

Each donor was nominally healthy when sampled (though unrecorded immune exposures were likely). Remarks on this clone: The antigen remains undetermined.

The CDR3 is 15 residues long. Looked up from germline, CDR1 is MNHEY and CDR2 is SMNVEV (reference sequence). Trimming removed 6 bases at V and 5 bases at J, with 17 bases between. In the PCR, 60 Vbeta and 13 Jbeta primers were used. Data came from immunoSEQ multiplex PCR; TCRdb stores just in-frame clones and leaves some out. The table lists about 130,000 clones, 70% to 80% of them singletons, with 1.3% to 1.5% in the top ten. The receptor comes from a female donor in good health and CMV-seronegative. The sequencing input was PBMCs. V and J are TRBV27 and TRBJ1-5, with D possibly being TRBD1 (5 bases). This CDR3 reads CASSSGSGTHQPQHF. CDR3 bases: TGTGCCAGCAGCTCGGGGAGCGGGACCCATCAGCCCCAGCATTTT.